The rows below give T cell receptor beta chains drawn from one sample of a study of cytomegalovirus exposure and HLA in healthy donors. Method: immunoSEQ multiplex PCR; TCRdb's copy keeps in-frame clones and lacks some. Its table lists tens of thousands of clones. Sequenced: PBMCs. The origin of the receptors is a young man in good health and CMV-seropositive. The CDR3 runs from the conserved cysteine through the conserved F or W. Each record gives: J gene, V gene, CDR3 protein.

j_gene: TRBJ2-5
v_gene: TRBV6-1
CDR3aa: CASSEGRLAGGQRVETQYF

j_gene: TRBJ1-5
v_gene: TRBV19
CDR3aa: CASTTGQGARQPQHF

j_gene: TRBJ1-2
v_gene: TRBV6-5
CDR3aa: CASSSGQGYYGYTF

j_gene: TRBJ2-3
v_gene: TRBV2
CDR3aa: CASTWQWTDTQYF

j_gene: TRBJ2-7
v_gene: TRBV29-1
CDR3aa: CSAQGPGSYEQYF

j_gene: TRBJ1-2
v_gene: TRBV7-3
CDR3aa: CASSLSRVGTGYTF

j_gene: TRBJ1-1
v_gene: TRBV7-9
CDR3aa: CASSGQGNTEAFF

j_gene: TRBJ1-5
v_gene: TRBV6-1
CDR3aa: CASSEEVGGYQPQHF

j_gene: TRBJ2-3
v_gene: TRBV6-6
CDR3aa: CASSYSQGAGFGTQYF

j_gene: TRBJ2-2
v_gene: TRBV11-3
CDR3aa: CASSRNTGELFF

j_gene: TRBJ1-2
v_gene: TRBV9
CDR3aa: CASSVETGALGYTF

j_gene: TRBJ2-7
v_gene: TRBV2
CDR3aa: CASVGTGTGLGQYF

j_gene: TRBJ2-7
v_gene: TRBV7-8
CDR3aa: CASRSQPGLAGSEQYF

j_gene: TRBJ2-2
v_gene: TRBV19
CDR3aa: CASTTSGNTGELFF

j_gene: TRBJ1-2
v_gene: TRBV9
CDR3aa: CASSVDTTTGDYGYTF

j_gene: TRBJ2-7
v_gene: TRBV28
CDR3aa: CASSLSAAPYEQYF

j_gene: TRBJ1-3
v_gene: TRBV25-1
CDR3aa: CASSHNRDPGNTIYF

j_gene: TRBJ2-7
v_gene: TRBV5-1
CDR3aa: CASSLQTGSYEQYF

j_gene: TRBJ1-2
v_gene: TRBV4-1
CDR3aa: CASSQGRDRFIYGYTF

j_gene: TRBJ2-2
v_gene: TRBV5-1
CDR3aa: CASSLDAAGLVGELFF

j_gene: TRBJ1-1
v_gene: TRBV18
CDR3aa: CASSPPHLSSEAFF

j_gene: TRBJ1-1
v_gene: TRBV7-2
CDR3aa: CASSLGAIKRQTFNTEAFF

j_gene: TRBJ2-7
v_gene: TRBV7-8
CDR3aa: CASSIDRAHEQYF

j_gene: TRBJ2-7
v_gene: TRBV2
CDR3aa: CASSEQWQQVSYEQYF

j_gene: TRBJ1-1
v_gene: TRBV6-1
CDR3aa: CASSSDSMGEAFF

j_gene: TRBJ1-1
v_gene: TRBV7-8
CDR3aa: CASSSRQGTEAFF

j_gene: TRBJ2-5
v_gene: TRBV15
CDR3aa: CATSRPEGLAGSQETQYF

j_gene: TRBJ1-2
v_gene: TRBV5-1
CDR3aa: CASSLESDTGTF

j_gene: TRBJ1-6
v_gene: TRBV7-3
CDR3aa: CASSLRQGESPLHF

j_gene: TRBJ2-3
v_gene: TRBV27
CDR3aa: CASSLWGGLGLSTDTQYF

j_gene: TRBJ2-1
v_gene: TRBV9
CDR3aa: CASSSGTSGSQQFF

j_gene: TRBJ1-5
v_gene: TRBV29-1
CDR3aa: CSVGESGRINQPQHF

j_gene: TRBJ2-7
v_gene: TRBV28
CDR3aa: CASSLTGQHYEQYF

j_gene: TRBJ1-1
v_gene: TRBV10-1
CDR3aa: CASREEVRENTEAFF

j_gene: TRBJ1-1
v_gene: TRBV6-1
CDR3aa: CASSQDFPGNAEAFF

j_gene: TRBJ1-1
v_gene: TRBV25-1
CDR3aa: CASSGGVRAEAFF

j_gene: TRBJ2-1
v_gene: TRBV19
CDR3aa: CASSVIKAGFNNEQFF

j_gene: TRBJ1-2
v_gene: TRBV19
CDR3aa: CASSPQGNYGYTF

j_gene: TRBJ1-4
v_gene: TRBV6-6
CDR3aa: CASSGQGREKLFF

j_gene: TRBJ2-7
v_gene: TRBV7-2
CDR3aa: CASSSGLAGVPYEQYF

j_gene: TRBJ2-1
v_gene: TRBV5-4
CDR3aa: CASSTTSGIYNEQFF

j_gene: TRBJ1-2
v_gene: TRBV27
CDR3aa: CASSPNNYGYTF

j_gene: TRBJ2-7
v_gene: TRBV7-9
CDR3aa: CASSSPLDRESPHEQYF

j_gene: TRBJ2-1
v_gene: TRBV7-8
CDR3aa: CASSSSGGAYNEQFF

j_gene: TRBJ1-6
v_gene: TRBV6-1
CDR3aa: CASNLTGTRNSPLHF

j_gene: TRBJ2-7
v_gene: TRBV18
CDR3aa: CASSPPAGTSGSYEQYF

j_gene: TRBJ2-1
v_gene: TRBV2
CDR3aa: CASKTGQIGQFF

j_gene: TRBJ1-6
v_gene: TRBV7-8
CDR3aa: CASSTSGQMSSYNSPLHF

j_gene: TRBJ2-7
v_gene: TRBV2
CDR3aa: CASKVRTGGSYEQYF

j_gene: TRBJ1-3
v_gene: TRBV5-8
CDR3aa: CASSPGDRVSGNTIYF

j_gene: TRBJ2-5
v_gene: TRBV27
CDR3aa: CASSLRGQETQYF

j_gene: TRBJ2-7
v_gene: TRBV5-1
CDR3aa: CASRKSGQGIYEQYF

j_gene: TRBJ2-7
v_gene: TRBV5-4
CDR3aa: CASSPGQENSYEQYF

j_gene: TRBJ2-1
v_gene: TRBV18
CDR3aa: CASSPASTEDEQFF

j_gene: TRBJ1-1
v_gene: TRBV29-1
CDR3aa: CSVASTGGDTEAFF